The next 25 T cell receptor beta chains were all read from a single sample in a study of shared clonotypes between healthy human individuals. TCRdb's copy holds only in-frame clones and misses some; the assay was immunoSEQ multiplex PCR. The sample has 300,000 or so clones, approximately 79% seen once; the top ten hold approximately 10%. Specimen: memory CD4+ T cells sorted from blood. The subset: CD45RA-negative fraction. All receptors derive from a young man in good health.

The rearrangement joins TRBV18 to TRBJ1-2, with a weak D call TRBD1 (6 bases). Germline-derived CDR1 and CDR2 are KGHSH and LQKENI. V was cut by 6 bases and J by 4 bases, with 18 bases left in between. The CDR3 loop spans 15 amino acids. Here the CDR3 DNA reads TGTGCCAGCTCCCCCTCGGAGGGGGGTTCCTATGGCTACACCTTC. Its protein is CASSPSEGGSYGYTF.

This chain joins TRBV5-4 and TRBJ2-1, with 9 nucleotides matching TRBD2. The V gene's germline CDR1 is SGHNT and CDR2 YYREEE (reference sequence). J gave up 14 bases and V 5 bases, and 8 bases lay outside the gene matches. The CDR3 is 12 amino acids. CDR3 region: CASRTPSGTEFF. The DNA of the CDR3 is TGTGCCAGCAGAACTCCTAGCGGGACAGAGTTCTTC. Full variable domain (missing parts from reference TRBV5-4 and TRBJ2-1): ETGVTQSPTHLIKTRGQQVTLRCSSQSGHNTVSWYQQALGQGPQFIFQYYREEENGRGNFPPRFSGLQFPNYSSELNVNALELDDSALYLCASRTPSGTEFFGPGTRLTVL.

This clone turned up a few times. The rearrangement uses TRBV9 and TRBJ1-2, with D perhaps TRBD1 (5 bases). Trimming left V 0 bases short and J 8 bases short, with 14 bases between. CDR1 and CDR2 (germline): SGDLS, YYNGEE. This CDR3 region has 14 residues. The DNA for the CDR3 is TGTGCCAGCAGCGTAGTCGGGACCGGTTACGGCTACACCTTC. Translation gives CASSVVGTGYGYTF.

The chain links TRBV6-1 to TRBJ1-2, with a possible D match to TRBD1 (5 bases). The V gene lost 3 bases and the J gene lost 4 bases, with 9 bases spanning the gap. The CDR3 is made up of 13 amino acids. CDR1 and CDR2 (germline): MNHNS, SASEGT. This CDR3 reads CASSEGQSYGYTF. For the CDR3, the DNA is TGTGCCAGCAGTGAGGGGCAGAGCTATGGCTACACCTTC.

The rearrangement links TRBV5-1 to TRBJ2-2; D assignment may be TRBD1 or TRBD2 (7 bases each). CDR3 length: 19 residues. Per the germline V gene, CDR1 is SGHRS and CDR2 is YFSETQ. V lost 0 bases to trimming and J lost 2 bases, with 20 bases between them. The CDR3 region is CASSLDRGGLADNTGELFF. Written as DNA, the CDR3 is TGCGCCAGCAGCTTGGACAGGGGTGGGCTAGCGGATAACACCGGGGAGCTGTTTTTT. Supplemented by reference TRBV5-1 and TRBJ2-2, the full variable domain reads KAGVTQTPRYLIKTRGQQVTLSCSPISGHRSVSWYQQTPGQGLQFLFEYFSETQRNKGNFPGRFSGRQFSNSRSEMNVSTLELGDSALYLCASSLDRGGLADNTGELFFGEGSRLTVL.

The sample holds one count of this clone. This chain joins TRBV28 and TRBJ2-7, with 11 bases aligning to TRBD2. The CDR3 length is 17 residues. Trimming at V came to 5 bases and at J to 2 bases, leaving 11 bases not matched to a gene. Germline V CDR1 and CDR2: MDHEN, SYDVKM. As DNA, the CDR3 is TGTGCCAGCAGTACTGTAAGAGGGACTAGCGGTCCCTACGAGCAGTACTTC. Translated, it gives CASSTVRGTSGPYEQYF.

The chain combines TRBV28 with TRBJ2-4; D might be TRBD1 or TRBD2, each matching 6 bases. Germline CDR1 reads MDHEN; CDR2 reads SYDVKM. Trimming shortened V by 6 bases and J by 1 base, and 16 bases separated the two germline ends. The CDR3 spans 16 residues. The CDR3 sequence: CASRGRGADAKNIQYF. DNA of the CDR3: TGTGCCAGCAGGGGAAGGGGGGCGGATGCCAAAAACATTCAGTACTTC.

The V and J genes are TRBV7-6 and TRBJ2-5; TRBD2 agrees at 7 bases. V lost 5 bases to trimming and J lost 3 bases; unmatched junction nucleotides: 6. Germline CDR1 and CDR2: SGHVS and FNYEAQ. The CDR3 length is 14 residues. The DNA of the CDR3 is TGTGCCAGCAGCCGGGGGGTAGGGGAAGAGACCCAGTACTTC. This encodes CASSRGVGEETQYF.

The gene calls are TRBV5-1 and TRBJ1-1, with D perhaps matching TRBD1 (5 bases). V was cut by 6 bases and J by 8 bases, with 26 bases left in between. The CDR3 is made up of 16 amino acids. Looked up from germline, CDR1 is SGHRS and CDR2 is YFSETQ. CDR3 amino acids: CASTKAGDGGTREAFF. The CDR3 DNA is TGCGCCAGCACGAAGGCCGGGGACGGAGGAACACGGGAAGCTTTCTTT.

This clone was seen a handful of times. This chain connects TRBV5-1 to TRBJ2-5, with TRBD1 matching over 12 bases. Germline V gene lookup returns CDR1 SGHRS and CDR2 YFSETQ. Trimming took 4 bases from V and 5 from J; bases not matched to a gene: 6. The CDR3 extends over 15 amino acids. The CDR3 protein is CASSGEGQGAETQYF. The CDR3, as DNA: TGCGCCAGCAGCGGCGAGGGACAGGGGGCCGAGACCCAGTACTTC. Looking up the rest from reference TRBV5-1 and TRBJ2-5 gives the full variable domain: KAGVTQTPRYLIKTRGQQVTLSCSPISGHRSVSWYQQTPGQGLQFLFEYFSETQRNKGNFPGRFSGRQFSNSRSEMNVSTLELGDSALYLCASSGEGQGAETQYFGPGTRLLVL.

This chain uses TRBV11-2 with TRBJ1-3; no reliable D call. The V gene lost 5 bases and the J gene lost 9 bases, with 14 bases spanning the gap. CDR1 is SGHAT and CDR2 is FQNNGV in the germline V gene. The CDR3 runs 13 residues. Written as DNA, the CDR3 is TGTGCCAGCAGCCAATACAGTTCTCTCACCATATATTTT. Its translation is CASSQYSSLTIYF.

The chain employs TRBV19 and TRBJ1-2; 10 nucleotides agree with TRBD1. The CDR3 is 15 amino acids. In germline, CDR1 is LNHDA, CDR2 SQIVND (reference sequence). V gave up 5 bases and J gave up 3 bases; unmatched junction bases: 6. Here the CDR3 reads CASSSPGTGDYGYTF. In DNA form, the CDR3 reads TGTGCCAGTAGTTCCCCCGGGACAGGGGACTATGGCTACACCTTC.

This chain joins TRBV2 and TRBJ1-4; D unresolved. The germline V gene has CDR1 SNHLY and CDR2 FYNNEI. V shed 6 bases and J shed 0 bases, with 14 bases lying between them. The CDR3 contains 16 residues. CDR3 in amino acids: CASSQNGAATNEKLFF. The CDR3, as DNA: TGTGCCAGCAGCCAGAATGGAGCAGCAACTAATGAAAAACTGTTTTTT.

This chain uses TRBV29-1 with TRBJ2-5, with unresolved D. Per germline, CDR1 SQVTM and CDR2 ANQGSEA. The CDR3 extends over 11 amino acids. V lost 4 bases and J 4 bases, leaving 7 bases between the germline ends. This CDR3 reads CSVGPGETQYF. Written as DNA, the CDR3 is TGCAGCGTTGGTCCCGGAGAGACCCAGTACTTC.

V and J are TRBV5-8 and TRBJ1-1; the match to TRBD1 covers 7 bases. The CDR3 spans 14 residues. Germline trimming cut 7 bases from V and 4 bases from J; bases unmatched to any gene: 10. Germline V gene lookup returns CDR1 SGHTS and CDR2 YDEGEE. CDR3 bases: TGTGCCAGCGGCAGAACAGGGGTCGGCACTGAAGCTTTCTTT. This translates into CASGRTGVGTEAFF. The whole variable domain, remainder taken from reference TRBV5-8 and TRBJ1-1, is EAGVTQSPTHLIKTRGQQATLRCSPISGHTSVYWYQQALGLGLQFLLWYDEGEERNRGNFPPRFSGRQFPNYSSELNVNALELEDSALYLCASGRTGVGTEAFFGQGTRLTVV.

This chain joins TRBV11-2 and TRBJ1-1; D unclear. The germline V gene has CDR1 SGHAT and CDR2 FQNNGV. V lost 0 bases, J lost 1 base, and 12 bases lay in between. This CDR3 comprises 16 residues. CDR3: CASSLDLVTANTEAFF. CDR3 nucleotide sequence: TGTGCCAGCAGCTTAGATCTTGTGACGGCGAACACTGAAGCTTTCTTT.

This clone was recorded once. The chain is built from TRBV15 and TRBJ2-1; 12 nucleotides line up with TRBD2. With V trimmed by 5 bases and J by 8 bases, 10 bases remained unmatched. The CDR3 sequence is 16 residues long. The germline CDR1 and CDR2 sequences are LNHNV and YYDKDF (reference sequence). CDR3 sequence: CATSSRLAGDPHEQFF. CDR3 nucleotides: TGTGCCACCAGCTCCAGACTAGCGGGAGATCCCCATGAGCAGTTCTTC.

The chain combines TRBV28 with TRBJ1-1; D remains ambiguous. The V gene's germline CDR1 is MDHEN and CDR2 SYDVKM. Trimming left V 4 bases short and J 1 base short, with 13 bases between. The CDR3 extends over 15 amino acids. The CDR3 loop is CASSYAGPQNTEAFF. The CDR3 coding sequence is TGTGCCAGCAGTTACGCCGGGCCCCAGAACACTGAAGCTTTCTTT.

CDR3 in DNA: TGTGCCAGCAGTGTTGAGGACAGGGTCAATGAGCAGTTCTTC. Its protein product is CASSVEDRVNEQFF. The chain recombines TRBV6-1 with TRBJ2-1, with 8 bases matching TRBD1. Germline-derived CDR1 and CDR2 are MNHNS and SASEGT. Losses at the gene ends were 4 bases for V and 6 bases for J; bases not matched to a gene: 5. This CDR3 contains 14 residues.

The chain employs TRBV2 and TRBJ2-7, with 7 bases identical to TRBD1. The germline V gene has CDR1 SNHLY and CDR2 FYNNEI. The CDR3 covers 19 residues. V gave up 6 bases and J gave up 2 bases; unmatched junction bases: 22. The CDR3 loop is CASSAPDRAGRGWTYEQYF. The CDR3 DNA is TGTGCCAGCAGCGCCCCAGACAGGGCTGGGCGCGGATGGACCTACGAGCAGTACTTC.

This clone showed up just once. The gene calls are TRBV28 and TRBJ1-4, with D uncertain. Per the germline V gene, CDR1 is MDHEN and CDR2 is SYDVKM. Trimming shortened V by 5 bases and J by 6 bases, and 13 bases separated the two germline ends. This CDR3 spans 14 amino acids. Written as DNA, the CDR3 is TGTGCCAGCAGTGAGACGGACGGACATGAAAAACTGTTTTTT. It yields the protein CASSETDGHEKLFF.

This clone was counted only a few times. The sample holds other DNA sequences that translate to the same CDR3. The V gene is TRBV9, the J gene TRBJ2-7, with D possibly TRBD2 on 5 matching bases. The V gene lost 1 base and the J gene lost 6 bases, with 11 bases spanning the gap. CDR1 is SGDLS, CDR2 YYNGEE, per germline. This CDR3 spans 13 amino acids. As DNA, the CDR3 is TGTGCCAGCAGCGTATCGGGGTCCGGCGAGCAGTACTTC. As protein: CASSVSGSGEQYF. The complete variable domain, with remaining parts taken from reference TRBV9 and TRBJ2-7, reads DSGVTQTPKHLITATGQRVTLRCSPRSGDLSVYWYQQSLDQGLQFLIQYYNGEERAKGNILERFSAQQFPDLHSELNLSSLELGDSALYFCASSVSGSGEQYFGPGTRLTVT.

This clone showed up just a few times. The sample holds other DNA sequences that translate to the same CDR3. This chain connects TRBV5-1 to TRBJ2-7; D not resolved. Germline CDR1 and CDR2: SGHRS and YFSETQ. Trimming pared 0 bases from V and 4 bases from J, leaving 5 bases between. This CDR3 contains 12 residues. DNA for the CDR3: TGCGCCAGCAGCTTGGAGGGATACGAGCAGTACTTC. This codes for CASSLEGYEQYF.

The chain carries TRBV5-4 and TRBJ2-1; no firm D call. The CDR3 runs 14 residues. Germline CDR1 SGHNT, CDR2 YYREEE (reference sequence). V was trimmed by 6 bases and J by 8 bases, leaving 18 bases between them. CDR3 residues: CASTPKGWLDEQFF. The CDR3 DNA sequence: TGTGCCAGCACCCCGAAGGGCTGGCTGGATGAGCAGTTCTTC.

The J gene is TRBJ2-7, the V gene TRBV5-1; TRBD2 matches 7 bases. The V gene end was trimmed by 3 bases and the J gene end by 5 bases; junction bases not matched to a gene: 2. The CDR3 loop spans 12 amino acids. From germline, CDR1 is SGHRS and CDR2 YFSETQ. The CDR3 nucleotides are TGCGCCAGCAGCTGGGAGGGCCACGAGCAGTACTTC. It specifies CASSWEGHEQYF.